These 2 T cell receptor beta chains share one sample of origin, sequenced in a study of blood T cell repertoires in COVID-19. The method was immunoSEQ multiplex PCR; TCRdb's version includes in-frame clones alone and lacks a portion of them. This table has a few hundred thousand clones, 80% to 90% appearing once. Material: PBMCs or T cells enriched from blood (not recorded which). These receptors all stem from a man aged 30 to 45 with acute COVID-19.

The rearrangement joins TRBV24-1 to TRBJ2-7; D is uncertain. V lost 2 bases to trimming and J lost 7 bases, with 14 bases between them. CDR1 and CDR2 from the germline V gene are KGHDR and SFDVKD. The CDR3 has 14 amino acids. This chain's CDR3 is CATSDYRVSWEQYV. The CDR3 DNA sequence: TGTGCCACCAGTGATTACCGGGTAAGTTGGGAGCAGTACGTC.

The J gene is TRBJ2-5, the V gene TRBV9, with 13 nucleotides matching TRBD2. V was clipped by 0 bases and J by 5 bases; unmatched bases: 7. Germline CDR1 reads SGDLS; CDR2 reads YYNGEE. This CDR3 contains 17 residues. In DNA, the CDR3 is TGTGCCAGCAGCGTAGCTGGGACTAGCGGGAACCGGGAGACCCAGTACTTC. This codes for CASSVAGTSGNRETQYF.